The clone carrying this T cell receptor (beta chain) appeared many times. What it binds is not known. The record originates from a study of regulatory T cells in long-lasting Graves disease. Study-wide results and limits: Possibly, accuracy suffered from the small sample size. Analysis covered peripheral blood alone, not thyroid tissue.

Relying on iRepertoire HTBI primers and Arm-PCR of CDR3 regions, the team built TCR beta libraries. TCRdb passed the multiplex PCR reads through MiXCR, listing each CDR3 protein once. The sample lists roughly 420,000 distinct CDR3 sequences; roughly a sixth were seen once. Time point indicated: newly diagnosed GD, antithyroid drugs for less than 3 months. Isolated PBMC RNA provided the starting material for the TCR library. Germline loops: CDR1 MDHEN, CDR2 SYDVKM. This CDR3 has 15 amino acids. V was shortened by 2 bases and J by 5 bases, with 15 bases between the two germline ends. The sample here was peripheral blood mononuclear cells (PBMCs), taken at new diagnosis, from a patient treated with antithyroid drugs. The chain uses TRBV28 and TRBJ1-1; D call uncertain. The TCR comes from a female donor with Graves disease. CDR3 residues: CASSLGSVARTEAFF. CDR3 nucleotide sequence: TGTGCCAGCAGTTTAGGCTCAGTAGCGAGAACTGAAGCTTTCTTT.